The clone carrying this T cell receptor beta chain has only a few counts. The antigen remains undetermined. The TCR library protocol attached unique molecular identifiers to the individual cDNA molecules. Via MiXCR, TCRdb re-called the 5' RACE reads, giving one row per CDR3 protein. The table records approximately 110,000 distinct CDR3 sequences, approximately 15% of them present only once. Germline values: CDR1 LGHDT, CDR2 YNNKEL (reference sequence). The CDR3 has 16 amino acids. V lost 4 bases and J lost 3, with 15 bases in between. This sample was included in a study of early T cells in non-severe SARS-CoV-2 infection. The overall study: The chains were unpaired, and the sequenced material was bulk RNA from unsorted whole blood.

Notes on the study in general: The VDJdb matching leaned toward anti-spike CD8 responses and overlooked private and CD4 specificities.

V gene TRBV3-1 combines with J gene TRBJ1-4, with D possibly matching TRBD1 (5 bases). The sample taken for sequencing was whole blood. The receptor was isolated from an adult who was a healthcare worker with PCR-confirmed SARS-CoV-2 infection or an uninfected control (not recorded which). In DNA form, the CDR3 reads TGTGCCAGCAGCCCTGTCGACGCGGGGGCTAATGAAAAACTGTTTTTT. Amino acid sequence: CASSPVDAGANEKLFF.